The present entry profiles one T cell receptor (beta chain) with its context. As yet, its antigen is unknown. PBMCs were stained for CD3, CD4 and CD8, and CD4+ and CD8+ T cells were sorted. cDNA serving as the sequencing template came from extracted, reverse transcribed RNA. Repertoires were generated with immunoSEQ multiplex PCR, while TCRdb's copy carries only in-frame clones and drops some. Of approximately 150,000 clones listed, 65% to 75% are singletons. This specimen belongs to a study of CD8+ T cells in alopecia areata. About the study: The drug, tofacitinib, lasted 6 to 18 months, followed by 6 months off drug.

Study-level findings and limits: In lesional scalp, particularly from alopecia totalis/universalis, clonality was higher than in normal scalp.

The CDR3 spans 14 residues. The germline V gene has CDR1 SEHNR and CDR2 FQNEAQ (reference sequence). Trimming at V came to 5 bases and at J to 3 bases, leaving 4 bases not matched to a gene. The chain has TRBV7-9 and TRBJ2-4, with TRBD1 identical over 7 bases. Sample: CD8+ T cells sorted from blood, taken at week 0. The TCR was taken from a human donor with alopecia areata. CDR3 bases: TGTGCCAGCAGCCCGACAGGGCACAAAAACATTCAGTACTTC. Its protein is CASSPTGHKNIQYF.